This TCR beta chain was recorded in a study of T cell responses to AZD1222 COVID-19 vaccine. General study points: An increase in Spike-specific TCR breadth and depth was observed after two AZD1222 doses. The reported proportion of spike-specific TCRs targeting unmutated variant regions was nearly half.

Here immunoSEQ multiplex PCR was the method, and the copy in TCRdb shows in-frame clones only, minus some. The profile covers about 120,000 clones, with around 84% appearing a single time and approximately 20% taken by the ten largest. Germline CDR1 is SGHRS and CDR2 is YFSETQ. The CDR3 extends over 15 amino acids. The V and J ends lost 0 bases and 4 bases respectively, with 13 bases between them. On this clone: Its antigen remains unidentified.

Source: peripheral blood, taken on day 0 of AZD1222 vaccination. The rearrangement links TRBV5-1 to TRBJ1-2; TRBD1 might be the D (5 bases). The receptor was isolated from an adult in good health. The CDR3, as DNA: TGCGCCAGCAGCTTGGGGGGGACGGACTTCTATGGCTACACCTTC. Translation: CASSLGGTDFYGYTF.